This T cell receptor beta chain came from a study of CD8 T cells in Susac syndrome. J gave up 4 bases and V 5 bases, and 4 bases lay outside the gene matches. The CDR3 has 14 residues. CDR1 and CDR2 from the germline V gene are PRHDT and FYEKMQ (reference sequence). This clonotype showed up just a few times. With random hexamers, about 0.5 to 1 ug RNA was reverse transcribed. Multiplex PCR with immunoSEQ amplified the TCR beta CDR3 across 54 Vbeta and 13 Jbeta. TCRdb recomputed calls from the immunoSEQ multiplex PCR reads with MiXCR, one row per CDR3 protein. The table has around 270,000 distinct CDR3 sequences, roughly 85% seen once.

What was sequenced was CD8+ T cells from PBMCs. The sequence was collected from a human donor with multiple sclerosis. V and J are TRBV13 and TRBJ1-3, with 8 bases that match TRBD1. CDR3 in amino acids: CASSPTGGGNTIYF. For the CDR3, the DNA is TGTGCCAGCAGCCCCACAGGGGGAGGAAACACCATATATTTT. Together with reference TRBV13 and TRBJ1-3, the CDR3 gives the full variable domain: AAGVIQSPRHLIKEKRETATLKCYPIPRHDTVYWYQQGPGQDPQFLISFYEKMQSDKGSIPDRFSAQQFSDYHSELNMSSLELGDSALYFCASSPTGGGNTIYFGEGSWLTVV.